Given below is one TCR beta chain in context. The data stem from a study of shared clonotypes between healthy human individuals. Every immunoSEQ plate was one replicate of a subset's evenly spread DNA. Replicate PCRs were loaded with around 0.3 ug DNA from unsorted PBMC, around 28,000 T cell genomes. Researchers sequenced unsorted PBMC DNA using ten immunoSEQ deep assay plates. Original data processing: Sequence data from immunoSEQ were junction-only and lacked quality scores; consequently, filtering differed. Profiling relied on immunoSEQ multiplex PCR, and the TCRdb table lists in-frame clones only, not all of them. That table is the source of V, J and clone size, and D and trimming were worked out from the DNA. The data show 450,000 to 500,000 clones, 65% to 85% seen once. This TCR was sampled from a middle-aged woman in good health. Some clones in this sample may be carry-over from other donors' samples. Sequencing was performed on PBMCs.

In nucleotides, the CDR3 is TGCGCCAGCGGCTCGAGGACATCCAGCACTGAAGCTTTCTTT. Encoded protein: CASGSRTSSTEAFF. The gene calls are TRBV5-1 and TRBJ1-1, with a weak D call TRBD1 (5 bases). V shed 7 bases and J shed 4 bases, with 17 bases lying between them. Germline values: CDR1 SGHRS, CDR2 YFSETQ. This CDR3 comprises 14 residues.